A selection of T cell receptor beta chains follows, all from one sample in a study of OX40 agonist ivuxolimab in advanced cancers. The data were produced by immunoSEQ multiplex PCR, yet TCRdb's version contains in-frame clones alone and is incomplete. The profile shows 25,000 to 35,000 clones, 84% of them singletons. The source was CD4+ or CD8+ T cells sorted from blood, collected in a trial of the OX40 agonist ivuxolimab. The receptors here all came from an adult with an advanced solid tumor such as melanoma, head and neck, liver or kidney cancer. CDR3s include the opening cysteine and the closing phenylalanine or tryptophan. D genes are given only for firm matches. Only some rows state a clone size, as once, few, many or a class for expanded clones.

j_call: TRBJ1-1; clone_size: -; d_call: -; v_call: TRBV13; cdr3_nt: TGTGCCAGCAGCTTAGGGGACAGCATGAACACTGAAGCTTTCTTT; cdr3_aa: CASSLGDSMNTEAFF
j_call: TRBJ1-2; clone_size: -; d_call: TRBD1; v_call: TRBV10-2; cdr3_nt: TGCGCCAGCAGTGAGACAGGGACAGGGAGTCGCTACACCTTC; cdr3_aa: CASSETGTGSRYTF
j_call: TRBJ1-2; clone_size: few; d_call: TRBD1; v_call: TRBV5-1; cdr3_nt: TGCGCCAGCAGCCTAGACGAGGGGACAGGGGTCGCTGGCTACACCTTC; cdr3_aa: CASSLDEGTGVAGYTF
j_call: TRBJ2-1; clone_size: -; d_call: -; v_call: TRBV9; cdr3_nt: TGTGCCAGCAGCGCCAGAAGCCGGACAACCTACAATGAGCAGTTCTTC; cdr3_aa: CASSARSRTTYNEQFF
j_call: TRBJ2-1; clone_size: -; d_call: TRBD2; v_call: TRBV19; cdr3_nt: TGTGCCAGTAGTATAGTGGAGCTAGCGGAATACAATGAGCAGTTCTTC; cdr3_aa: CASSIVELAEYNEQFF
j_call: TRBJ2-7; clone_size: once; d_call: -; v_call: TRBV4-2; cdr3_nt: TGTGCCAGCAGCCAAGAAATTGGGGGTGCCGAGCAGTACTTC; cdr3_aa: CASSQEIGGAEQYF
j_call: TRBJ1-2; clone_size: -; d_call: -; v_call: TRBV6-5; cdr3_nt: TGTGCCAGCAGCCCGGGGGGGCGCGGGAATGGCTACACCTTC; cdr3_aa: CASSPGGRGNGYTF
j_call: TRBJ2-1; clone_size: -; d_call: -; v_call: TRBV4-1; cdr3_nt: TGCGCCAGCAGCCAAGAACGCTACAATGAGCAGTTCTTC; cdr3_aa: CASSQERYNEQFF
j_call: TRBJ2-1; clone_size: -; d_call: -; v_call: TRBV9; cdr3_nt: TGTGCCAGCAGCGTAGAGAATAGCGCCGTCGATGAGCAGTTCTTC; cdr3_aa: CASSVENSAVDEQFF
j_call: TRBJ2-7; clone_size: -; d_call: TRBD1; v_call: TRBV5-5; cdr3_nt: TGTGCCAGCAGCGAATGGACAGGGTCTTACGAGCAGTACTTC; cdr3_aa: CASSEWTGSYEQYF
j_call: TRBJ1-1; clone_size: -; d_call: -; v_call: TRBV7-8; cdr3_nt: TGTGCCAGCAGCGTATGGGGGGGGATGAACACTGAAGCTTTCTTT; cdr3_aa: CASSVWGGMNTEAFF
j_call: TRBJ1-2; clone_size: -; d_call: -; v_call: TRBV4-3; cdr3_nt: TGCGCCAGCAGCCAAGTAAGAGGGGTGCGCTATGGCTACACCTTC; cdr3_aa: CASSQVRGVRYGYTF
j_call: TRBJ1-2; clone_size: -; d_call: -; v_call: TRBV27; cdr3_nt: TGTGCCAGCAGCCAGGGAGGCTATGGCTACACCTTC; cdr3_aa: CASSQGGYGYTF
j_call: TRBJ2-1; clone_size: -; d_call: -; v_call: TRBV28; cdr3_nt: TGTGCCAGCAGTTTCTCCCCAGCCGCAGAGCAGTTCTTC; cdr3_aa: CASSFSPAAEQFF
j_call: TRBJ2-3; clone_size: -; d_call: -; v_call: TRBV27; cdr3_nt: TGTGCCAGCAGTTTGCCAGGGGTTACGCAGTATTTT; cdr3_aa: CASSLPGVTQYF
j_call: TRBJ2-7; clone_size: -; d_call: -; v_call: TRBV5-1; cdr3_nt: TGCGCCAGCAGCTGGAGCTCCTACGAGCAGTACTTC; cdr3_aa: CASSWSSYEQYF
j_call: TRBJ1-2; clone_size: -; d_call: TRBD1; v_call: TRBV27; cdr3_nt: TGTGCCAGCAGTTTCCCTACAGGGGGTGGCTACACCTTC; cdr3_aa: CASSFPTGGGYTF
j_call: TRBJ2-3; clone_size: -; d_call: TRBD2; v_call: TRBV29-1; cdr3_nt: TGCAGTGGGGGGGGACTAGACCTCACAGATACGCAGTATTTT; cdr3_aa: CSGGGLDLTDTQYF
j_call: TRBJ2-3; clone_size: -; d_call: -; v_call: TRBV11-2; cdr3_nt: TGTGCCAGCAGCGGTCCCGGGGGCCGCACAGATACGCAGTATTTT; cdr3_aa: CASSGPGGRTDTQYF
j_call: TRBJ1-5; clone_size: -; d_call: -; v_call: TRBV27; cdr3_nt: TGTGCCAGCAGCCTTGGCGGGCAGCCCCAGCATTTT; cdr3_aa: CASSLGGQPQHF
j_call: TRBJ2-5; clone_size: few; d_call: TRBD2; v_call: TRBV11-2; cdr3_nt: TGCGCCAGCAGCCAAGAGCGGGGGGGCCAAGAGACCCAGTACTTC; cdr3_aa: CASSQERGGQETQYF
j_call: TRBJ2-1; clone_size: once; d_call: TRBD2; v_call: TRBV4-1; cdr3_nt: TGCGCCAGCAGTCGGACTAGCGGGCGCAATGAGCAGTTCTTC; cdr3_aa: CASSRTSGRNEQFF
j_call: TRBJ1-1; clone_size: -; d_call: -; v_call: TRBV4-1; cdr3_nt: TGCGCCAGCAGCCAAGAGGGGAAACACACTGAAGCTTTCTTT; cdr3_aa: CASSQEGKHTEAFF
j_call: TRBJ1-1; clone_size: -; d_call: -; v_call: TRBV19; cdr3_nt: TGTGCCAGTAGTATAGTTGACAGCACTGAAGCTTTCTTT; cdr3_aa: CASSIVDSTEAFF
j_call: TRBJ2-7; clone_size: -; d_call: TRBD2; v_call: TRBV10-3; cdr3_nt: TGTGCCATCAGTGACCCGGCGGGACTAGAAGGCGAGCAGTACTTC; cdr3_aa: CAISDPAGLEGEQYF
j_call: TRBJ2-7; clone_size: -; d_call: -; v_call: TRBV7-2; cdr3_nt: TGTGCCAGCAGCTTGCACAGCCACTACGAGCAGTACTTC; cdr3_aa: CASSLHSHYEQYF
j_call: TRBJ2-2; clone_size: few; d_call: -; v_call: TRBV18; cdr3_nt: TGTGCCAGCTCGCCAGGACCCACCGGGGAGCTGTTTTTT; cdr3_aa: CASSPGPTGELFF
j_call: TRBJ2-7; clone_size: -; d_call: -; v_call: TRBV9; cdr3_nt: TGTGCCAGCAGCCCATCCCCAGGACAGAGCTCCTACGAGCAGTACTTC; cdr3_aa: CASSPSPGQSSYEQYF
j_call: TRBJ2-2; clone_size: -; d_call: -; v_call: TRBV7-8; cdr3_nt: TGTGCCAGCAGCCCCCTGGGCGGGGAGGCGGACACCGGGGAGCTGTTTTTT; cdr3_aa: CASSPLGGEADTGELFF
j_call: TRBJ2-2; clone_size: -; d_call: -; v_call: TRBV19; cdr3_nt: TGTGCCACCGCCCCTGGGTCTACCACCGGGGAGCTGTTTTTT; cdr3_aa: CATAPGSTTGELFF
j_call: TRBJ2-6; clone_size: -; d_call: -; v_call: TRBV2; cdr3_nt: TGTGCCAGCAGCGAGCCCCCGGGACCGGCTTTCTCTGGGGCCAACGTCCTGACTTTC; cdr3_aa: CASSEPPGPAFSGANVLTF
j_call: TRBJ2-4; clone_size: -; d_call: -; v_call: TRBV27; cdr3_nt: TGTGCCAGCCGGCCTAGGCAGGGAGGCAAAAACATTCAGTACTTC; cdr3_aa: CASRPRQGGKNIQYF
j_call: TRBJ2-2; clone_size: -; d_call: TRBD1; v_call: TRBV5-1; cdr3_nt: TGCGCCAGCAGCTGGGCAGGGGGCGCGACCGGGGAGCTGTTTTTT; cdr3_aa: CASSWAGGATGELFF
j_call: TRBJ1-4; clone_size: -; d_call: TRBD1; v_call: TRBV5-5; cdr3_nt: TGTGCCAGCAGCCACCGACAGGGCACAACTAATGAAAAACTGTTTTTT; cdr3_aa: CASSHRQGTTNEKLFF
j_call: TRBJ1-1; clone_size: -; d_call: -; v_call: TRBV6-6; cdr3_nt: TGTGCCAGCAGTTATCGGGTGAATGAAGCTTTCTTT; cdr3_aa: CASSYRVNEAFF
j_call: TRBJ1-2; clone_size: many; d_call: -; v_call: TRBV2; cdr3_nt: TGTGCCAGCAGTGGGGGTGGTGGCTACACCTTC; cdr3_aa: CASSGGGGYTF
j_call: TRBJ2-2; clone_size: -; d_call: TRBD1; v_call: TRBV9; cdr3_nt: TGTGCCAGCAGCTTACGTAACAGGGGCACCGGGGAGCTGTTTTTT; cdr3_aa: CASSLRNRGTGELFF
j_call: TRBJ1-2; clone_size: -; d_call: -; v_call: TRBV5-1; cdr3_nt: TGCGCCAGCAGCTTGAGTATCGCTAACTATGGCTACACCTTC; cdr3_aa: CASSLSIANYGYTF
j_call: TRBJ1-3; clone_size: few; d_call: -; v_call: TRBV4-1; cdr3_nt: TGCGCCAGCAGCCAACAACTCAGGGTTGTCGGAAACACCATATATTTT; cdr3_aa: CASSQQLRVVGNTIYF
j_call: TRBJ2-7; clone_size: -; d_call: TRBD1; v_call: TRBV27; cdr3_nt: TGTGCCAGCAGTCCCGGGACAGGGGGCTACGAGCAGTACTTC; cdr3_aa: CASSPGTGGYEQYF
j_call: TRBJ2-2; clone_size: -; d_call: -; v_call: TRBV13; cdr3_nt: TGTGCCAGCAGCTCAACTATCCCAGAGACCGGGGAGCTGTTTTTT; cdr3_aa: CASSSTIPETGELFF
j_call: TRBJ1-6; clone_size: -; d_call: TRBD1; v_call: TRBV19; cdr3_nt: TGTGCCAGTAGTGGTTCGGGACAGCGTAATTCACCCCTCCACTTT; cdr3_aa: CASSGSGQRNSPLHF
j_call: TRBJ2-1; clone_size: few; d_call: -; v_call: TRBV11-2; cdr3_nt: TGTGCCAGCAGCTTAGGCAGTGAGCAGTTCTTC; cdr3_aa: CASSLGSEQFF
j_call: TRBJ1-5; clone_size: -; d_call: TRBD1; v_call: TRBV27; cdr3_nt: TGTGCCAGCAGGGTAGCAGGGGGAAAAGATCCCCAGCATTTT; cdr3_aa: CASRVAGGKDPQHF
j_call: TRBJ2-4; clone_size: -; d_call: -; v_call: TRBV28; cdr3_nt: TGTGCCAGCAGTCCACAGAGGGGCAAAAACATTCAGTACTTC; cdr3_aa: CASSPQRGKNIQYF
j_call: TRBJ2-6; clone_size: -; d_call: -; v_call: TRBV19; cdr3_nt: TGTGCCACTGAGGGGACCGGGGCCAACGTCCTGACTTTC; cdr3_aa: CATEGTGANVLTF
j_call: TRBJ1-2; clone_size: -; d_call: -; v_call: TRBV27; cdr3_nt: TGTGCCAGCAGTTGGGGGGGTTCCTATGGCTACACCTTC; cdr3_aa: CASSWGGSYGYTF
j_call: TRBJ2-7; clone_size: -; d_call: -; v_call: TRBV9; cdr3_nt: TGTGCCAGCAGCGTAGACGGGAGTTCCTCCTACGAGCAGTACTTC; cdr3_aa: CASSVDGSSSYEQYF
j_call: TRBJ1-1; clone_size: -; d_call: -; v_call: TRBV9; cdr3_nt: TGTGCCAGCAGCGTATCTTACAGGGTTGGCACTGAAGCTTTCTTT; cdr3_aa: CASSVSYRVGTEAFF